The following is a T cell receptor beta chain sequence with its context. The ends lost 4 bases at V and 9 bases at J; junction bases unmatched: 10. The germline gives CDR1 PRHDT, CDR2 FYEKMQ (reference sequence). This CDR3 contains 16 residues. Using immunoSEQ multiplex PCR, the repertoire was profiled, and TCRdb retains in-frame clones only, with some absent. The sample has about 64,000 clones, about 80% seen once; the top ten hold more than 2%. These data come from a study of OX40 agonist ivuxolimab in advanced cancers. The source is an adult with an advanced solid tumor such as melanoma, head and neck, liver or kidney cancer. The rearrangement joins TRBV13 to TRBJ2-1, with TRBD2 identical over 12 bases. This sample comprised CD4+ or CD8+ T cells sorted from blood, obtained in a trial of the OX40 agonist ivuxolimab. Here the CDR3 reads CASSSLRLAGAGEQFF. For the CDR3, the DNA is TGTGCCAGCAGCTCCTTAAGACTAGCGGGAGCTGGTGAGCAGTTCTTC.